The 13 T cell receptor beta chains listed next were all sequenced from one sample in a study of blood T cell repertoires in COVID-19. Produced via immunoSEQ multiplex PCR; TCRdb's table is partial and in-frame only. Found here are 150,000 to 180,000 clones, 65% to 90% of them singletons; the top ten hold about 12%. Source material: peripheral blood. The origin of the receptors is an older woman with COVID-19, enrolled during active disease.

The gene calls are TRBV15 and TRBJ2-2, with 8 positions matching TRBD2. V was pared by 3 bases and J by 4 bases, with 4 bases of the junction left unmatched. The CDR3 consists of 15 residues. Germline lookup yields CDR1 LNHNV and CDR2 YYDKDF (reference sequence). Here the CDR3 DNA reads TGTGCCACCAGCAGGGAGAGCGGGAGCACCGGGGAGCTGTTTTTT. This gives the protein CATSRESGSTGELFF.

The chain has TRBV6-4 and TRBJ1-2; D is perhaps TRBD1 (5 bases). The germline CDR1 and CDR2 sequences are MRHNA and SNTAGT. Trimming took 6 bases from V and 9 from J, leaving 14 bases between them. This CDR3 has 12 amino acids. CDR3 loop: CASRATGGSYTF. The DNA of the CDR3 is TGTGCCAGCAGAGCCACAGGTGGCAGCTACACCTTC.

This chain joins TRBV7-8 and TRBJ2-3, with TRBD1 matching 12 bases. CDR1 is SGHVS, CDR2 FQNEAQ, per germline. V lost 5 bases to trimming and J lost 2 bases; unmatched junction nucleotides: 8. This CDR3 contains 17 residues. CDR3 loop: CASSRYGTGGPTDTQYF. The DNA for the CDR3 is TGTGCCAGCAGCCGTTACGGGACAGGGGGCCCCACAGATACGCAGTATTTT.

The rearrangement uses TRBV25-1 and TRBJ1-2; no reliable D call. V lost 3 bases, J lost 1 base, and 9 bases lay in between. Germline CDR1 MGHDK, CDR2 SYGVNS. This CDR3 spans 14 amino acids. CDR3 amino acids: CASSETTINYGYTF. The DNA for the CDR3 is TGTGCCAGCAGTGAGACGACAATTAACTATGGCTACACCTTC.

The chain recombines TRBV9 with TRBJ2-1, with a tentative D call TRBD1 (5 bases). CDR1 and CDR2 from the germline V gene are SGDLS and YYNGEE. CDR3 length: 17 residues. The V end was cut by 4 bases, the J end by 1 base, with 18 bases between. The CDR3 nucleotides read TGTGCCAGCAGCCCCCCACCCCCCCAGGGATCCTACAATGAGCAGTTCTTC. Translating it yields CASSPPPPQGSYNEQFF.

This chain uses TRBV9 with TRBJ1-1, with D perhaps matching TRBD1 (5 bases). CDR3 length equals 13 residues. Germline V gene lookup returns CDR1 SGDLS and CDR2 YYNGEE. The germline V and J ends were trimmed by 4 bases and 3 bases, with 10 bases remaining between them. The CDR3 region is CASSPRGDTEAFF. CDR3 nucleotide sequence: TGTGCCAGCAGCCCCCGGGGGGACACTGAAGCTTTCTTT.

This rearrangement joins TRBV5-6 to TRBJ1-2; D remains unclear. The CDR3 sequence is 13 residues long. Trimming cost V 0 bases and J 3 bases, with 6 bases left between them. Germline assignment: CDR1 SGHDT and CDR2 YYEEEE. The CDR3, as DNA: TGTGCCAGCAGCTTGGGGGGAGACTATGGCTACACCTTC. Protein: CASSLGGDYGYTF.

CDR3 protein: CASRTGGANTGELFF. The CDR3 nucleotides are TGTGCCAGCAGGACAGGGGGCGCGAACACCGGGGAGCTGTTTTTT. The J gene is TRBJ2-2, the V gene TRBV25-1, with 10 bases that match TRBD1. The CDR3 sequence is 15 residues long. V dropped 6 bases and J dropped 0; count of bases not matched to a gene: 1. The germline V gene has CDR1 MGHDK and CDR2 SYGVNS.

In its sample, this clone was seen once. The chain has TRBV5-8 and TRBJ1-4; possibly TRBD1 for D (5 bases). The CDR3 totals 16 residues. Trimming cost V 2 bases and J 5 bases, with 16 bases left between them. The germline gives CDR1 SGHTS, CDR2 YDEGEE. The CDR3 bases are TGTGCCAGCAGCTTTATAAGGGGCGTGAGCAATGAAAAACTGTTTTTT. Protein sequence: CASSFIRGVSNEKLFF.

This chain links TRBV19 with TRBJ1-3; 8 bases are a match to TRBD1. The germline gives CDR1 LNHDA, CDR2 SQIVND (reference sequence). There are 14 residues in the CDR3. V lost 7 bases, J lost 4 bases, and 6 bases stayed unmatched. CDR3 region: CASIRTGRGNTIYF. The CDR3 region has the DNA TGTGCCAGTATAAGGACAGGGAGAGGAAACACCATATATTTT.

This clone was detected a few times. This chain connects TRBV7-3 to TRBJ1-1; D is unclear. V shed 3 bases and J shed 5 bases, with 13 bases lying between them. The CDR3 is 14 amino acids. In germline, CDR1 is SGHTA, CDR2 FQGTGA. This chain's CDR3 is CASSFTPGGTEAFF. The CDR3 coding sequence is TGTGCCAGCAGCTTTACGCCGGGAGGGACTGAAGCTTTCTTT.

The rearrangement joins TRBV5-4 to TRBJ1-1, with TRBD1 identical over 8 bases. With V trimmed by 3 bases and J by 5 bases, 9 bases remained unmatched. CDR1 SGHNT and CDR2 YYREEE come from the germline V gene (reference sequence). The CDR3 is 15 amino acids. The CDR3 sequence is CASSSPGYRGTEAFF. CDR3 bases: TGTGCCAGCAGCTCTCCCGGCTACAGGGGGACTGAAGCTTTCTTT.

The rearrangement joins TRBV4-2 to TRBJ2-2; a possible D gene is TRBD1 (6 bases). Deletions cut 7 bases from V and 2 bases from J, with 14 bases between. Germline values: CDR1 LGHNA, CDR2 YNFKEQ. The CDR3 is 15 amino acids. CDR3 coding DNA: TGTGCCAGCACCCTAGGGGGTACAAACACCGGGGAGCTGTTTTTT. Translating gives CASTLGGTNTGELFF.